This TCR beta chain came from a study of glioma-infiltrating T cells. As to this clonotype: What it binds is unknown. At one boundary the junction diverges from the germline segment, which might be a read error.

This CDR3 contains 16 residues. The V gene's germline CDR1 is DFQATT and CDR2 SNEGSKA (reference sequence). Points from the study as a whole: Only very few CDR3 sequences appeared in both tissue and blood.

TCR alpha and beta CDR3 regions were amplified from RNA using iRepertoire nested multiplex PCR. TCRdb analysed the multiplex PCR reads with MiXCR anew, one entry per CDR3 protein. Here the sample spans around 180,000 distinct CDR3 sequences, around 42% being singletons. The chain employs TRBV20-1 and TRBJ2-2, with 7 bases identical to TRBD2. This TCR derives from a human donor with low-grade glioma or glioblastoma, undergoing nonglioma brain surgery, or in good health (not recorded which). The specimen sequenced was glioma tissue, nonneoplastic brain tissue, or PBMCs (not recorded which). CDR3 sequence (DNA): TGCAGTGCTAGAGATTCGGCGGGAGAGTTGCCCGGGGGGCTGTTTTTT. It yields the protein CSARDSAGELPGGLFF.